This T cell receptor (beta chain) appears in the sequencing data of a study of T cells after posttransplantation cyclophosphamide. Cyclophosphamide on days +3 and +4 followed busulfan-fludarabine conditioning and a marrow graft. With regard to this clone: No antigen is known for it.

Whole-study findings and limits: Recipient CMV seropositivity and CMV reactivation strongly tracked TRB clonality. Blood and skin or GI T cell repertoires showed limited TRB overlap. Donor-recipient repertoire similarity was low at 1-2 months, rising over year one.

Assay: immunoSEQ multiplex PCR; the TCRdb copy retains only in-frame clones and omits some. The repertoire holds some 10,000 clones, with 80% to 95% as singletons. Germline CDR1 reads MNHEY; CDR2 reads SVGAGI. CDR3 length: 12 residues. Deletions cut 6 bases from V and 2 bases from J, with 8 bases between. The sequence was collected from a female patient younger than 45 who received an allogeneic stem cell transplant from an unrelated donor, was CMV-positive, and had no GVHD. Some of the T cells might come from the graft donor. This specimen was PBMCs, taken after allogeneic stem cell transplant with posttransplant cyclophosphamide. The chain combines TRBV6-5 with TRBJ2-7, with D possibly matching TRBD2 (6 bases). The CDR3, as DNA: TGTGCCAGCAGGCGGGACGCCTACGAGCAGTACTTC. Translating gives CASRRDAYEQYF.